This T cell receptor (beta chain) was recorded in a study of technical replicates of blood from a handful of donors. The protocol was immunoSEQ multiplex PCR, while the TCRdb copy is restricted to in-frame clones and leaves out a portion. Of some 94,000 clones listed, 95% to 97% are singletons. The CDR3 spans 12 residues. The V gene's germline CDR1 is SGHAT and CDR2 FQDESV (reference sequence). Trimming took off 3 bases at V and 5 bases at J, with 8 bases between the two ends. Sequenced input: T cells isolated from PBMCs. The sequence was obtained from a human donor in good health. V gene TRBV11-1 combines with J gene TRBJ2-7; a possible D gene is TRBD1 (6 bases). The CDR3 region has the DNA TGTGCCAGCAGCTTTCACAGGGACGAGCAGTACTTC. Translated: CASSFHRDEQYF. Complete variable domain (other parts from reference TRBV11-1 and TRBJ2-7): EAEVAQSPRYKITEKSQAVAFWCDPISGHATLYWYRQILGQGPELLVQFQDESVVDDSQLPKDRFSAERLKGVDSTLKIQPAELGDSAMYLCASSFHRDEQYFGPGTRLTVT.